Listed below are T cell receptor beta chains from one sample, sequenced in a study of blood T cell repertoires in COVID-19. Only in-frame clones appear in the TCRdb table, and some are missing; sequencing was by immunoSEQ multiplex PCR. The table shows tens of thousands of clones, with approximately 83% occurring only once. Sequencing was done on a sample of peripheral blood. The receptors shown here come from a woman of 80 years or more with acute or convalescent COVID-19. The CDR3 runs from the conserved cysteine through the conserved F or W. D genes are given only for firm matches. Clone size, where shown, is once, few, many, or a class for clones that have expanded.

>TRBV6-6|NA|NA|TRBJ2-1
TGTGCCAGCCGCGGCGAGAGGGAGTACAATGAGCAGTTCTTC
CASRGEREYNEQFF
>TRBV7-2|NA|NA|TRBJ2-7
TGTGCCAGCAGCTTATCCCTTTACGAGCAGTACTTC
CASSLSLYEQYF
>TRBV6-5|NA|TRBD1|TRBJ1-2
TGTGCCAGCACAAAAGGACAGGGGGGGGACTATGGCTACACCTTC
CASTKGQGGDYGYTF
>TRBV6-4|NA|NA|TRBJ1-1
TGTGCCAGCAGCAGACAGGAGAACACTGAAGCTTTCTTT
CASSRQENTEAFF
>TRBV2|NA|NA|TRBJ2-2
TGTGCCAGTTTGAGAGGATCGAACACCGGGGAGCTGTTTTTT
CASLRGSNTGELFF
>TRBV30|NA|NA|TRBJ1-1
TGTGCCTGGAAGGGGGGGAGTAGAACTGAAGCTTTCTTT
CAWKGGSRTEAFF
>TRBV6-6|NA|NA|TRBJ1-1
TGTGCCAGCAGTAGCTTCGGACAACTCCCTGAAGCTTTCTTT
CASSSFGQLPEAFF
>TRBV11-3|NA|TRBD2|TRBJ2-7
TGTGCCAGCGGGCTAGCGGGGATCTACGAGCAGTACTTC
CASGLAGIYEQYF
>TRBV24-1|NA|NA|TRBJ2-1
TGTGCCACCAGTGATCGCCCCTTCGGTAGCGGCTCCTACAATGAGCAGTTCTTC
CATSDRPFGSGSYNEQFF
>TRBV19|few|NA|TRBJ1-5
TGTGCCAGTAAACGTGAGCAGGGGAGCAATCAGCCCCAGCATTTT
CASKREQGSNQPQHF
>TRBV7-9|few|TRBD2|TRBJ2-1
TGTGCCAGCAGCTTAGTACGGGAGGGTCGAAATGAGCAGTTCTTC
CASSLVREGRNEQFF
>TRBV28|few|NA|TRBJ1-5
TGTGCCAGCAGTTTATGGGGAGGGGCGGGCGCTAGTCAGCCCCAGCATTTT
CASSLWGGAGASQPQHF
>TRBV19|NA|NA|TRBJ1-4
TGTGCCAGTAGTAGCGGTATTGCAACTAATGAAAAACTGTTTTTT
CASSSGIATNEKLFF
>TRBV6-5|NA|NA|TRBJ1-5
TGTGCCAGCAACGGCGGAAGGCAGCCCCAGCATTTT
CASNGGRQPQHF
>TRBV28|NA|TRBD1|TRBJ1-4
TGTGCCAGCAGCTTGTCCAGACAGGGGTCCGAAAAACTGTTTTTT
CASSLSRQGSEKLFF
>TRBV19|NA|TRBD1|TRBJ2-2
TGTGCCAGTAGTTCCCGGGACAGGGGGCGATACTACGGGGAGCTGTTTTTT
CASSSRDRGRYYGELFF
>TRBV2|NA|TRBD1|TRBJ2-7
TGTGCCGGGGGGACAGGGACCTACGAGCAGTACTTC
CAGGTGTYEQYF
>TRBV28|NA|NA|TRBJ1-4
TGTGCCAGTCAGACCGACAGTGCAACTAATGAAAAACTGTTTTTT
CASQTDSATNEKLFF
>TRBV19|once|TRBD1|TRBJ1-2
TGTGCCAGTAGTACCGGAGGGAGACAGGGGCTTCTTAACTATGGCTACACCTTC
CASSTGGRQGLLNYGYTF
>TRBV24-1|NA|TRBD2|TRBJ2-3
TGTGCCACCAGTGCCCGGGGGGGAATAGATACGCAGTATTTT
CATSARGGIDTQYF
>TRBV2|NA|TRBD1|TRBJ1-5
TGTGCCAGCTCAGGGACAGGAGGTTTCGGGCAGCCCCAGCATTTT
CASSGTGGFGQPQHF
>TRBV28|NA|TRBD1|TRBJ1-5
TGTGCCAGCAGTAGGGACAGGGGGCGAGGTAATCAGCCCCAGCATTTT
CASSRDRGRGNQPQHF
>TRBV7-9|NA|NA|TRBJ1-1
TGTGCCAGCAGCCCCCGGGGAGGGTTCGGTCTTGAAGCTTTCTTT
CASSPRGGFGLEAFF
>TRBV19|NA|TRBD1|TRBJ1-1
TGTGCCAGCAGCCCCGACAGGGGGCTCACTGAAGCTTTCTTT
CASSPDRGLTEAFF
>TRBV9|NA|TRBD2|TRBJ2-3
TGTGCCAGCAGCGGATCTAGCGGGGGGACCACAGATACGCAGTATTTT
CASSGSSGGTTDTQYF
>TRBV6-5|few|NA|TRBJ1-5
TGTGCCAGCAGTTCCAGACAGTTAAATCAGCCCCAGCATTTT
CASSSRQLNQPQHF
>TRBV19|NA|NA|TRBJ2-7
TGTGCCAGTAGTGGGAGACTAGGGGGGGACGAGCAGTACTTC
CASSGRLGGDEQYF
>TRBV19|NA|NA|TRBJ2-5
TGTGCCAGTACCGAAGGCGGGGCTGAGACCCAGTACTTC
CASTEGGAETQYF
>TRBV10-3|NA|NA|TRBJ2-7
TGTGCCATCAGTGAGTCGGACAGTTCCTCCTACGAGCAGTACTTC
CAISESDSSSYEQYF
>TRBV7-2|NA|TRBD2|TRBJ2-1
TGTGCCAGCAGCTTAACTAGCGGCCACAATGAGCAGTTCTTC
CASSLTSGHNEQFF
>TRBV6-1|NA|TRBD1|TRBJ1-2
TGTGCCAGCAGTGAAGGGCGTCGACAGGGGGATGGCTACACCTTC
CASSEGRRQGDGYTF
>TRBV27|NA|NA|TRBJ1-6
TGTGCCAGCAGTTTTGACACCCCGTCCCCCGGCCGTAACTATAATTCACCCCTCCACTTT
CASSFDTPSPGRNYNSPLHF
>TRBV28|NA|NA|TRBJ2-5
TGTGCCAGCGCACCCGGGGGGCGAGGGGAGACCCAGTACTTC
CASAPGGRGETQYF
>TRBV11-1|once|TRBD1|TRBJ2-5
TGTGCCAGCAGCTTTGGACAGGTACAAGAGACCCAGTACTTC
CASSFGQVQETQYF
>TRBV20-1|once|NA|TRBJ1-1
TGCAGTGCTAGTTGGGGGGGCCAGAGGAACACTGAAGCTTTCTTT
CSASWGGQRNTEAFF
>TRBV19|NA|TRBD1|TRBJ1-2
TGTGCCACCACTCGGGACAGGGGCCGGAACAGTGGCTACACCTTC
CATTRDRGRNSGYTF
>TRBV28|NA|TRBD1|TRBJ1-2
TGTGCCAGCAGGATCGAGGACAGGGGGGGAAATGGCTACACCTTC
CASRIEDRGGNGYTF
>TRBV4-2|NA|NA|TRBJ1-2
TGTGCCAGCAGCCAAGTAATTACCCAGGGCAACCCCTATGGCTACACCTTC
CASSQVITQGNPYGYTF
>TRBV7-3|NA|NA|TRBJ2-5
TGTGCCAGCAGCCTATTGGCGGGGGCCCAAGAGACCCAGTACTTC
CASSLLAGAQETQYF
>TRBV3-1/TRBV3-2|NA|TRBD1|TRBJ1-1
TGTGCCAGCAGCTACAGGGGGCGGGAAACTGAAGCTTTCTTT
CASSYRGRETEAFF
>TRBV7-8|NA|TRBD1|TRBJ1-5
TGTGCCAGCAGCGAGGGGCAGGGGGCCAATCAGCCCCAGCATTTT
CASSEGQGANQPQHF
>TRBV6-6|NA|NA|TRBJ1-5
TGTGCCAGCAGCCTCGTGAGGGATCAGCCCCAGCATTTT
CASSLVRDQPQHF
>TRBV21-1|NA|NA|TRBJ1-1
TGTGCCAGCAGCAAAGCCTCGACGGGAGGTGGTGAAGCTTTCTTT
CASSKASTGGGEAFF
>TRBV24-1|NA|TRBD1|TRBJ2-1
TGTGCCACCAGTGACCCGGCGTCCGGGACAGGGGGCTACAATGAGCAGTTCTTC
CATSDPASGTGGYNEQFF
>TRBV7-8|NA|NA|TRBJ1-1
TGTGCCAGCAGCTTAGCTATGGGACAGAACACTGAAGCTTTCTTT
CASSLAMGQNTEAFF
>TRBV10-3|NA|NA|TRBJ1-1
TGTGCCATCAGTGAGCCCCGTGGGGGGGGAATGAACACTGAAGCTTTCTTT
CAISEPRGGGMNTEAFF
>TRBV19|few|NA|TRBJ2-2
TGTGCCAGTAGTATAGACAGAGGGGGCACCGGGGAGCTGTTTTTT
CASSIDRGGTGELFF
>TRBV4-3|NA|NA|TRBJ2-3
TGCGCCAGCAGCCAAGAATGGGGGGAAGATACGCAGTATTTT
CASSQEWGEDTQYF
>TRBV7-8|NA|TRBD1|TRBJ1-5
TGTGCCAGCAGACGACAGGGGTACAGCAATCAGCCCCAGCATTTT
CASRRQGYSNQPQHF
>TRBV10-3|once|NA|TRBJ2-2
TGTGCCATCAGTGAAGTACGGACTACAAGCACCGGGGAGCTGTTTTTT
CAISEVRTTSTGELFF
>TRBV20-1|NA|TRBD1|TRBJ1-2
TGCAGTGCTAGTGAGGACAGGGAGAATGGCTACACCTTC
CSASEDRENGYTF
>TRBV28|NA|NA|TRBJ1-5
TGTGCCAGCAGAGAGGCCAATCAGCCCCAGCATTTT
CASREANQPQHF
>TRBV28|once|TRBD1|TRBJ1-4
TGTGCCAGCACCCAGACAGGGGCGGTTGAAAAACTGTTTTTT
CASTQTGAVEKLFF
>TRBV19|few|NA|TRBJ1-3
TGTGCCAGTAGTATCCAGTCTGGAAACACCATATATTTT
CASSIQSGNTIYF
>TRBV4-3|NA|NA|TRBJ1-5
TGCGCCAGCAGCCAAGCGGTGAATAGCAATCAGCCCCAGCATTTT
CASSQAVNSNQPQHF
>TRBV3-1/TRBV3-2|NA|NA|TRBJ2-1
TGTGCCAGCAGCCGGTCAGTTATGGATGAGCAGTTCTTC
CASSRSVMDEQFF
>TRBV5-1|once|NA|TRBJ1-6
TGCGCCAGCAGCTTGCCCGGGGATTCACCCCTCCACTTT
CASSLPGDSPLHF
>TRBV7-9|NA|NA|TRBJ1-4
TGTGCCAGCAGCTTGTTGGGGCCTAATGAAAAACTGTTTTTT
CASSLLGPNEKLFF
>TRBV24-1|NA|NA|TRBJ2-2
TGTGCCACCAGTGATCCCAACCTTCAGGGGCCAGCCGGGGAGCTGTTTTTT
CATSDPNLQGPAGELFF